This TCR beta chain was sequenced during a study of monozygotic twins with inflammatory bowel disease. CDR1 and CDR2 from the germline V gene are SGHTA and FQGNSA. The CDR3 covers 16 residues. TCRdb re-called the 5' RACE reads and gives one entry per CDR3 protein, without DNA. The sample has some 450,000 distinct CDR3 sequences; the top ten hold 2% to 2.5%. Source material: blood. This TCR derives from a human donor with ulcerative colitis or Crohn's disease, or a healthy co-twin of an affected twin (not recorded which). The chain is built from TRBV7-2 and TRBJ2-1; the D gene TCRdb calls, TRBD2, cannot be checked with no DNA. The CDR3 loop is CASTLAGGHKYNEQFF.